Reported below is one T cell receptor (beta chain). Its antigen target is currently unknown. No clone much larger than this one lies a single base away; base qualities are absent. Other nucleotide sequences from this sample produce the same CDR3. Receptor amplification or capture employed the immunoSEQ multiplex PCR assay. As stored in TCRdb, this immuneACCESS dataset retains in-frame rearrangements with V and J assigned. A fraction of the clones does not appear; measured against another copy, unresolved V genes explain less than half of the discrepancy, and the remainder lacks a known reason. The sample table holds about 60,000 clones, of which 80% to 95% were seen once. About 0.85% of the sample is held by the ten biggest clonotypes. This sample was included in a study of T cell changes during pregnancy in multiple sclerosis (dated by TCRdb to between 2018 and 2020). For the study in its entirety: Changes in the T cell repertoire over the course of pregnancy were examined in this study in women with multiple sclerosis.

Taken from the germline V gene, the CDR1 and CDR2 loops are KGHSH and LQKENI. The germline V and J ends show losses of 2 bases and 3 bases respectively, and no gene match explains 1 base of the junction. The CDR3, cysteine through phenylalanine, is 14 amino acids long. The DNA shown is the 42-base CDR3, in frame from base 1. The rearranged segments are TRBV18 and TRBJ1-5; TRBD1 fits 7 bases in the junction. This specimen consisted of peripheral blood, obtained in the first trimester of pregnancy. The clonotype was recovered from a female donor with multiple sclerosis, enrolled in a pregnancy study. The nucleotide sequence is given as TGTGCCAGCTCACCAACAGGGGTCAATCAGCCCCAGCATTTT. This sequence encodes CASSPTGVNQPQHF.